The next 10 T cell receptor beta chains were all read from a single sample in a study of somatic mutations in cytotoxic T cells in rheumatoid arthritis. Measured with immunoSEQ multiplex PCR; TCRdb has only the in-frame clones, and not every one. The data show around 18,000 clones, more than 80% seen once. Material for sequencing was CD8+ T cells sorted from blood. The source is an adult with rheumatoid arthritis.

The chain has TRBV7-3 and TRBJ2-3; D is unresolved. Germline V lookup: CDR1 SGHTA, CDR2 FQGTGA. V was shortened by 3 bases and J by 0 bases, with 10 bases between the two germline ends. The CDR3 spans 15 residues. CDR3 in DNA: TGTGCCAGCAGCTTCTGGGGTTCTAGCACAGATACGCAGTATTTT. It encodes CASSFWGSSTDTQYF.

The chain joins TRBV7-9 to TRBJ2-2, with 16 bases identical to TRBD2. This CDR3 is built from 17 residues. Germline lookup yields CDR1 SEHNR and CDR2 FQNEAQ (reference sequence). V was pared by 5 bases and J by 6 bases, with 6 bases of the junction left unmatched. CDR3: CASSPGLAGGPAGELFF. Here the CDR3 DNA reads TGTGCCAGCAGCCCGGGACTAGCGGGAGGGCCCGCCGGGGAGCTGTTTTTT.

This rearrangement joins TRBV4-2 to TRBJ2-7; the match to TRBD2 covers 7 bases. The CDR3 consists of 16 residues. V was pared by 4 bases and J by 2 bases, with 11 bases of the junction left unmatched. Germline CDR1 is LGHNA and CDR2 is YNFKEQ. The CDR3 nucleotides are TGTGCCAGCAGCCCCCAGGAGGGAGCGGGGCCCTACGAGCAGTACTTC. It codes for CASSPQEGAGPYEQYF.

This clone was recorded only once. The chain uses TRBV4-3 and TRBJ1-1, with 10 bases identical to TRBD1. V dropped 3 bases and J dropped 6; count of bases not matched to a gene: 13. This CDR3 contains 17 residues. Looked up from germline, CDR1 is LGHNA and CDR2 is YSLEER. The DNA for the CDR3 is TGCGCCAGCAGCCACCGCGCCCCGGGACAGGGGACCGCTGAAGCTTTCTTT. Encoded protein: CASSHRAPGQGTAEAFF.

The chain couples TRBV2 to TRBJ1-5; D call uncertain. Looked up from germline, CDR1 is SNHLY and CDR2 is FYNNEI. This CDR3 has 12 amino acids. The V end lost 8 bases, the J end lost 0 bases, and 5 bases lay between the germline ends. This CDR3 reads CASAYSNQPQHF. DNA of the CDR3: TGTGCCAGCGCGTATAGCAATCAGCCCCAGCATTTT.

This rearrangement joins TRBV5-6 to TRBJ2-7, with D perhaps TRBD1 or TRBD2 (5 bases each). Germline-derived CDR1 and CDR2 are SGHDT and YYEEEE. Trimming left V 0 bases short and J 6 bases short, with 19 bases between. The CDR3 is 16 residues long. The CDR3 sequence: CASSLGLGTPAPEQYF. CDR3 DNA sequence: TGTGCCAGCAGCTTGGGGTTAGGGACGCCCGCTCCCGAGCAGTACTTC.

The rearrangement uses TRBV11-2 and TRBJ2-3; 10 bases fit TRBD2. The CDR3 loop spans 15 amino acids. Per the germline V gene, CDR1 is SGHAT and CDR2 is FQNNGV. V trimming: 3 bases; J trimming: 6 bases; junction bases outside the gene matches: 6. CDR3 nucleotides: TGTGCCAGCAGCTTTCCGGGACTAGCGAAGGATACGCAGTATTTT. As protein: CASSFPGLAKDTQYF.

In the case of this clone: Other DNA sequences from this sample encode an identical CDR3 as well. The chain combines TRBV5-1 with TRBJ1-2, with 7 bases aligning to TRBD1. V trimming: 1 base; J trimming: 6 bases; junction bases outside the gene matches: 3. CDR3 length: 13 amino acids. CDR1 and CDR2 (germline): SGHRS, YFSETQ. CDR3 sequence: CASSLTGADGYTF. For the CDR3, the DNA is TGCGCCAGCAGCTTGACAGGGGCTGATGGCTACACCTTC.

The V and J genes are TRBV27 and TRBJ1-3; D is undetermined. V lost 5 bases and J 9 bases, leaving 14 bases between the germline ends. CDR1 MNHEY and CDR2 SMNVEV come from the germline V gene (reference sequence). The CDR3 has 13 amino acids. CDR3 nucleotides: TGTGCCAGCAGTCTCAACCCCTCCGGCACCATATATTTT. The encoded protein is CASSLNPSGTIYF.

The DNA for the CDR3 is TGTGCCAGCAGCATACGTTCCGACCGGGACAGGGTGGACACCGGGGAGCTGTTTTTT. Its translation is CASSIRSDRDRVDTGELFF. This rearrangement joins TRBV7-9 to TRBJ2-2, with 9 bases matching TRBD1. CDR3 length: 19 amino acids. The germline V gene has CDR1 SEHNR and CDR2 FQNEAQ (reference sequence). V gave up 5 bases and J gave up 3 bases; unmatched junction bases: 16.